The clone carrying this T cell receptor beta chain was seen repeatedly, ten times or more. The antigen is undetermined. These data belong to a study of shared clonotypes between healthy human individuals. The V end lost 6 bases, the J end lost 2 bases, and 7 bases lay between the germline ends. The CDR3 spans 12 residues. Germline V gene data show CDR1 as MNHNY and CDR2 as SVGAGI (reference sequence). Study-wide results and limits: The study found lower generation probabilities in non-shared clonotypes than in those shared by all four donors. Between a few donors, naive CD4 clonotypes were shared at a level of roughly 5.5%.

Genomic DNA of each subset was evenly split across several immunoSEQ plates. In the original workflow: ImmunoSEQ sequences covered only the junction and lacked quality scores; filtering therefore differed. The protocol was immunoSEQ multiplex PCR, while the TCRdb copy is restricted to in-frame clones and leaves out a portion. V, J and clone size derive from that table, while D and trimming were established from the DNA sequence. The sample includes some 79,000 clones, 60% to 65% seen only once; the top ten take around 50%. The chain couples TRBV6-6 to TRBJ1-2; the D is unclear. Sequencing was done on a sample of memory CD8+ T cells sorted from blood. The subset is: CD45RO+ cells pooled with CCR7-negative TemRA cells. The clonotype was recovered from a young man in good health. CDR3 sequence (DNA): TGTGCCAGCAGGGCACTGAACTATGGCTACACCTTC. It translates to CASRALNYGYTF.